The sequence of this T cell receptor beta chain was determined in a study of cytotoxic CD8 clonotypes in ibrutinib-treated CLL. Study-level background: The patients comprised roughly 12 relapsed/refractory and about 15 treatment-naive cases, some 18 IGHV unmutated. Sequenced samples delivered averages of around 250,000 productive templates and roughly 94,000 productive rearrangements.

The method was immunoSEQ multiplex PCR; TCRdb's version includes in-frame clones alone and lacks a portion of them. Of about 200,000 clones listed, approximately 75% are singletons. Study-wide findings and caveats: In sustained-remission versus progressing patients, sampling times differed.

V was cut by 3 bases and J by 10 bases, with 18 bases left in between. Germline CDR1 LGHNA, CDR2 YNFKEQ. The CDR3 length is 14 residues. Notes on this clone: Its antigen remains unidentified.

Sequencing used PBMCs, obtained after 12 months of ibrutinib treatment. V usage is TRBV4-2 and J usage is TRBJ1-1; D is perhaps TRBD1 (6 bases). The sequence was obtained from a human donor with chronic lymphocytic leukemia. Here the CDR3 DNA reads TGTGCCAGCAGCCAGGACACCGGGGGGGGCAGAGCTTTCTTT. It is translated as CASSQDTGGGRAFF.